Below, one T cell receptor beta chain is given with its context. This specimen comes from a study of T cell responses to AZD1222 COVID-19 vaccine. Sequencing used immunoSEQ multiplex PCR; TCRdb keeps in-frame clones, though not all of them. The profile covers about 100,000 clones, with about 90% appearing a single time and about 8.7% taken by the ten largest. The CDR3 is made up of 13 amino acids. V usage is TRBV21-1 and J usage is TRBJ2-1. TRBV21-1 is a documented pseudogene. The sequences come from peripheral blood, collected on day 0 of AZD1222 vaccination. The TCR comes from an adult in good health. The CDR3 nucleotides are TGTGCCAGCAGATCATTACCCTACAATGAGCAGTTCTTC. Translation: CASRSLPYNEQFF.